This is a list of T cell receptor beta chains from one sample in a study of graft-versus-host responses after intestinal transplantation. The method was immunoSEQ multiplex PCR; TCRdb's version includes in-frame clones alone and lacks a portion of them. There are tens of thousands of clones in the sample; approximately 88% occur only once, and roughly 2.5% lies in the top ten. Their recognized antigens are unknown. The sample here was unstimulated CD8+ T cells sorted from spleen or lymph node cells, taken before intestinal transplant. These receptors were taken from a human donor who received an intestinal transplant. Each CDR3 is given with its conserved first and last residue. The D gene is left open where the match is weak. Part of the rows lack a size; the others show once, few, many or a class for expanded clones.

D,V,J,size,CDR3,DNA
NA,TRBV9,TRBJ1-1,NA,CASSPPTTGNTEAFF,TGTGCCAGCAGCCCTCCGACTACGGGGAACACTGAAGCTTTCTTT
TRBD1,TRBV27,TRBJ1-5,NA,CASTVTGGNQPQHF,TGTGCCAGCACCGTAACAGGGGGGAATCAGCCCCAGCATTTT
NA,TRBV28,TRBJ2-3,NA,CASSLRERADTQYF,TGTGCCAGCAGTTTACGGGAGCGCGCAGATACGCAGTATTTT
NA,TRBV10-2,TRBJ2-7,NA,CASQGHYYEQYF,TGCGCCAGCCAGGGACACTACTACGAGCAGTACTTC
NA,TRBV30,TRBJ1-1,NA,CAWSHFGGSEAFF,TGTGCCTGGAGCCACTTTGGGGGGAGCGAAGCTTTCTTT
NA,TRBV4-1,TRBJ2-7,NA,CASSQDPYYEQYF,TGCGCCAGCAGCCAAGATCCCTACTACGAGCAGTACTTC
TRBD2,TRBV11-2,TRBJ2-7,NA,CASSLGGGSNEQYF,TGTGCCAGCAGCTTAGGGGGGGGGTCCAACGAGCAGTACTTC
TRBD2,TRBV11-2,TRBJ2-3,NA,CASVGLAGGEPPDTQYF,TGTGCCAGCGTGGGACTAGCGGGAGGAGAGCCCCCAGATACGCAGTATTTT
NA,TRBV5-6,TRBJ2-7,once,CASSLAPGAYEQYF,TGTGCCAGCAGCTTGGCCCCAGGGGCTTACGAGCAGTACTTC
NA,TRBV7-6,TRBJ1-1,once,CASSFGRYTEAFF,TGTGCCAGCAGCTTCGGCAGGTACACTGAAGCTTTCTTT
NA,TRBV6-6,TRBJ1-3,NA,CASGGNTIYF,TGTGCCAGCGGAGGTAACACCATATATTTT
TRBD1,TRBV28,TRBJ1-6,NA,CASSFSLDRGPYNSPLHF,TGTGCCAGCAGTTTCTCGTTGGACAGGGGGCCCTATAATTCACCCCTCCACTTT
NA,TRBV4-1,TRBJ2-7,NA,CASSQDLGDSYEQYF,TGCGCCAGCAGCCAAGACCTAGGAGACTCCTACGAGCAGTACTTC
NA,TRBV27,TRBJ2-1,once,CASSLKRYSYNEQFF,TGTGCCAGCAGTTTAAAGCGGTACTCCTACAATGAGCAGTTCTTC
TRBD1,TRBV19,TRBJ1-5,NA,CASSIPALRTGDFNQPQHF,TGTGCCAGTAGTATACCCGCCCTTCGGACAGGGGACTTTAATCAGCCCCAGCATTTT
TRBD2,TRBV6-1,TRBJ2-1,NA,CASSGTSGGGYNEQFF,TGTGCCAGCAGTGGGACTAGCGGGGGGGGTTACAATGAGCAGTTCTTC
TRBD2,TRBV9,TRBJ2-3,NA,CASSVGLAGEGNTQYF,TGTGCCAGCAGCGTAGGTCTAGCGGGGGAAGGAAATACGCAGTATTTT
NA,TRBV6-6,TRBJ2-7,NA,CASSYAIDEQYF,TGTGCCAGCAGTTACGCGATAGACGAGCAGTACTTC
TRBD2,TRBV9,TRBJ2-3,NA,CASSESQGREGTDTQYF,TGTGCCAGCAGCGAGAGCCAGGGACGGGAGGGAACAGATACGCAGTATTTT
NA,TRBV2,TRBJ1-1,NA,CATPGRVVEAFF,TGTGCCACCCCCGGCAGGGTGGTTGAAGCTTTCTTT
NA,TRBV10-1,TRBJ2-5,NA,CASIGEGETQYF,TGCGCCAGCATCGGGGAAGGAGAGACCCAGTACTTC
NA,TRBV7-6,TRBJ1-2,NA,CASSLQENYGYTF,TGTGCCAGCAGTCTACAGGAGAACTATGGCTACACCTTC
TRBD1,TRBV4-1,TRBJ1-1,NA,CASSPLETGFQAFF,TGCGCCAGCAGCCCCTTAGAGACAGGGTTTCAAGCTTTCTTT
TRBD1,TRBV27,TRBJ2-1,NA,CASSSPGQGLGYNEQFF,TGTGCCAGCAGTTCCCCCGGACAGGGCCTGGGCTACAATGAGCAGTTCTTC
NA,TRBV28,TRBJ2-2,NA,CASSRPARERGGELFF,TGTGCCAGCAGCCGCCCTGCGAGGGAGCGAGGGGGGGAGCTGTTTTTT
NA,TRBV6-1,TRBJ1-6,NA,CASSGLATWEGAYNSPLHF,TGTGCCAGCAGTGGCTTGGCTACCTGGGAGGGAGCGTATAATTCACCCCTCCACTTT
NA,TRBV19,TRBJ1-1,NA,CASGLVGAHTEAFF,TGTGCCAGTGGACTGGTGGGGGCTCACACTGAAGCTTTCTTT
NA,TRBV10-2,TRBJ2-7,NA,CASSERSRGYEQYF,TGCGCCAGCAGTGAAAGGTCCAGGGGCTACGAGCAGTACTTC
NA,TRBV9,TRBJ1-5,NA,CASSQGQGGQPQHF,TGTGCCAGCAGCCAAGGGCAGGGTGGACAGCCCCAGCATTTT
NA,TRBV28,TRBJ1-3,NA,CASYPDRGDGNTIYF,TGTGCCAGCTATCCCGATCGGGGGGATGGAAACACCATATATTTT
TRBD2,TRBV6-1,TRBJ2-2,NA,CASSERVAGNTGELFF,TGTGCCAGCAGTGAGCGGGTAGCGGGGAACACCGGGGAGCTGTTTTTT
TRBD1,TRBV4-1,TRBJ2-7,NA,CASSRDRDRGTYEQYF,TGCGCCAGCAGCCGAGACCGGGACAGGGGGACTTACGAGCAGTACTTC
TRBD2,TRBV27,TRBJ2-1,NA,CAILSSGRPYNEQFF,TGTGCCATCCTTTCTAGCGGGAGACCCTACAATGAGCAGTTCTTC
TRBD1,TRBV19,TRBJ2-3,NA,CASSIEGDRGFSTDTQYF,TGTGCCAGTAGTATCGAAGGGGACAGGGGTTTTTCGACAGATACGCAGTATTTT
NA,TRBV5-4,TRBJ2-7,medium-sized,CASSLEGYSSYEQYF,TGTGCCAGCAGCTTGGAGGGGTACAGCTCCTACGAGCAGTACTTC
TRBD2,TRBV27,TRBJ2-5,once,CASSPLRASGGVETQYF,TGTGCCAGCAGTCCCTTGCGGGCTAGCGGGGGGGTGGAGACCCAGTACTTC
NA,TRBV5-1,TRBJ1-1,NA,CASSPLIGETEAFF,TGCGCCAGCAGCCCACTTATAGGGGAAACTGAAGCTTTCTTT
NA,TRBV19,TRBJ1-2,NA,CASSTNLNRFHGYTF,TGTGCCAGTAGTACTAACCTTAACAGGTTTCATGGCTACACCTTC
NA,TRBV7-9,TRBJ2-3,NA,CASSPPLREYGDTQYF,TGTGCCAGCAGCCCACCCCTTCGGGAATACGGGGATACGCAGTATTTT
NA,TRBV27,TRBJ1-5,NA,CASSYYSNQPQHF,TGTGCCAGCAGCTACTATAGCAATCAGCCCCAGCATTTT
NA,TRBV2,TRBJ2-1,NA,CASSEAPGNEQFF,TGTGCCAGCAGTGAAGCACCCGGCAATGAGCAGTTCTTC
TRBD2,TRBV7-8,TRBJ2-2,NA,CASSTGLAGAANTGELFF,TGTGCCAGCAGCACCGGACTAGCGGGAGCCGCGAACACCGGGGAGCTGTTTTTT
TRBD2,TRBV6-1,TRBJ2-5,NA,CASSEVAGTKETQYF,TGTGCCAGCAGTGAGGTAGCGGGGACTAAAGAGACCCAGTACTTC
TRBD2,TRBV6-1,TRBJ2-1,once,CASSEESSGYNEQFF,TGTGCCAGCAGTGAAGAGTCTAGCGGTTACAATGAGCAGTTCTTC
NA,TRBV5-1,TRBJ1-2,NA,CASSLVGHGYTF,TGCGCCAGCAGCTTGGTTGGGCATGGCTACACCTTC
NA,TRBV27,TRBJ2-4,NA,CASSPSELDIQYF,TGTGCCAGCAGTCCCTCGGAACTAGACATTCAGTACTTC
NA,TRBV6-1,TRBJ2-7,NA,CASSEAREIYEQYF,TGTGCCAGCAGTGAAGCACGGGAGATCTACGAGCAGTACTTC
NA,TRBV30,TRBJ2-7,NA,CAGRLSSYEQYF,TGTGCCGGCCGACTAAGCTCCTACGAGCAGTACTTC
NA,TRBV4-1,TRBJ1-1,NA,CASSQDRSPGTEAFF,TGCGCCAGCAGCCAGGACCGCTCACCGGGGACTGAAGCTTTCTTT
NA,TRBV11-2,TRBJ2-7,NA,CASSLEGPRYF,TGTGCCAGCAGCTTAGAGGGGCCCAGGTACTTC
NA,TRBV25-1,TRBJ1-1,NA,CASSESAWNTEAFF,TGTGCCAGCAGTGAATCTGCGTGGAACACTGAAGCTTTCTTT
NA,TRBV9,TRBJ1-1,NA,CASSVVGRGMNTEAFF,TGTGCCAGCAGCGTAGTAGGGCGGGGAATGAACACTGAAGCTTTCTTT
NA,TRBV27,TRBJ1-1,NA,CASSLSAGNTEAFF,TGTGCCAGCAGTTTATCAGCAGGGAACACTGAAGCTTTCTTT
NA,TRBV15,TRBJ2-1,NA,CATSRRGSSYNEQFF,TGTGCCACCAGCAGACGGGGTAGCTCCTACAATGAGCAGTTCTTC
NA,TRBV27,TRBJ2-7,NA,CASSLSAETSGGEQYF,TGTGCCAGCAGTTTAAGTGCGGAGACTAGTGGAGGCGAGCAGTACTTC
TRBD1,TRBV7-9,TRBJ1-2,few,CASSTTGGRAGYTF,TGTGCCAGCAGCACCACAGGGGGCAGGGCGGGCTACACCTTC
TRBD1,TRBV5-6,TRBJ2-7,NA,CASSLSKTGQVPLPYEQYF,TGTGCCAGCAGCTTGTCGAAAACTGGACAGGTACCGCTCCCCTACGAGCAGTACTTC